This record concerns one T cell receptor (beta chain) sequence. Its matching antigen is unknown. The data derive from a study of blood T cells in healthy people across ages. Study conclusions and caveats: Compared with aged donors, long-lived donors showed fewer expanded clones, suggesting selection.

PCR was performed a second time for about 7 to 11 cycles using a sample-barcoded 5' primer and a J-beta primer mix. Each cDNA molecule was tagged by a template-switch adaptor with 12 random nucleotides. TCRdb re-called the 5' RACE reads through MiXCR, storing one row per CDR3 protein. The repertoire has 600,000 to 800,000 distinct CDR3 sequences, 20% to 25% of them found once; the top ten carry 3% to 4.5%. V gave up 4 bases and J gave up 8 bases, with 16 bases separating them. Germline values: CDR1 SGHRS, CDR2 YFSETQ. CDR3 length: 14 residues. The J gene is TRBJ2-1, the V gene TRBV5-1, with D unclear. This receptor was obtained from a man in his sixties or seventies in good health. Input material: blood. The CDR3 loop reads CASSPVGYLDEQFF. The CDR3 region has the DNA TGCGCCAGCAGCCCCGTCGGCTACTTGGATGAGCAGTTCTTC.